One and the same sample provided the 9 T cell receptor beta chains below, sequenced in a study of memory CD4+ T cells and cytomegalovirus serostatus. Single viable CD3+CD4+CD8-CD45RO+ cells were sorted as the memory CD4+ T cells. Data came from immunoSEQ multiplex PCR; TCRdb stores just in-frame clones and leaves some out. The sample lists tens of thousands of clones, approximately 71% occurring once. Specimen: memory CD4+ T cells from blood. These receptors all come from an adult in good health and CMV-seronegative.

This chain connects TRBV30 to TRBJ1-1; 7 nucleotides match TRBD1. Looked up from germline, CDR1 is GTSNPN and CDR2 is SVGIG (reference sequence). V trimming: 0 bases; J trimming: 9 bases; junction bases outside the gene matches: 16. This CDR3 has 16 residues. The CDR3 sequence is CAWSVLTGDQRDKAFF. Here the CDR3 DNA reads TGTGCCTGGAGTGTACTAACAGGGGACCAGAGAGATAAAGCTTTCTTT.

This chain links TRBV7-8 with TRBJ1-1, with D unclear. Germline lookup yields CDR1 SGHVS and CDR2 FQNEAQ. Trimming cost V 6 bases and J 5 bases, with 16 bases left between them. This CDR3 comprises 14 residues. For the CDR3, the DNA is TGTGCCAGCAGAGCCTTATCGGGGAGTACTGAAGCTTTCTTT. Its translation: CASRALSGSTEAFF.

The chain links TRBV28 to TRBJ2-7; perhaps TRBD1 as D (6 bases). Between the trimmed V and J ends, which lost 9 bases and 0 bases, there was a span of 9 bases. Germline V lookup: CDR1 MDHEN, CDR2 SYDVKM. This CDR3 spans 12 amino acids. The CDR3 bases are TGTGCCAGTAAGACAGGCTCCTACGAGCAGTACTTC. Translation gives CASKTGSYEQYF.

Only one count was recorded for this clone. The chain uses TRBV19 and TRBJ1-1; no clear D gene. The CDR3 consists of 14 residues. Trimming cost V 9 bases and J 2 bases, with 16 bases left between them. Germline V gene data show CDR1 as LNHDA and CDR2 as SQIVND (reference sequence). In DNA, the CDR3 is TGTGCCAGCAGTGGCCTAATCCCCAACACTGAAGCTTTCTTT. Residues: CASSGLIPNTEAFF.

The V call is TRBV19, the J call TRBJ1-1; 7 nucleotides line up with TRBD1. CDR3 length equals 14 residues. V lost 10 bases and J lost 0; bases outside the gene matches: 8. Germline lookup yields CDR1 LNHDA and CDR2 SQIVND (reference sequence). CDR3 DNA sequence: TGTGCCACCAAGTCCACAGGGGTGAACACTGAAGCTTTCTTT. Translation gives CATKSTGVNTEAFF.

This clone was seen ten or more times. The genes are TRBV7-8 and TRBJ1-1; no firm D call. The CDR3 has 13 amino acids. The V gene's germline CDR1 is SGHVS and CDR2 FQNEAQ. V was cut by 1 base and J by 3 bases, with 6 bases left in between. Written as DNA, the CDR3 is TGTGCCAGCAGCTTAGGGACGGACACTGAAGCTTTCTTT. Translation: CASSLGTDTEAFF.

The CDR3, as DNA: TGTGCCAGCAGGAGACAGGTGAATGAAAAACTGTTTTTT. Amino acids: CASRRQVNEKLFF. The chain uses TRBV7-8 and TRBJ1-4; a weak D match, TRBD1 (6 bases). The V end lost 6 bases, the J end lost 5 bases, and 10 bases lay between the germline ends. Looked up from germline, CDR1 is SGHVS and CDR2 is FQNEAQ. The CDR3 totals 13 residues.

This clone came up a few times. The gene calls are TRBV28 and TRBJ2-1; D may be TRBD1 or TRBD2 (5 bases each). The CDR3 covers 14 residues. Deletions cut 6 bases from V and 7 bases from J, with 16 bases between. The germline gives CDR1 MDHEN, CDR2 SYDVKM. This CDR3 reads CASSPTGTRNEQFF. The CDR3 DNA reads TGTGCCAGCAGCCCCACCGGGACGAGGAATGAGCAGTTCTTC.

This clone has more than one count but fewer than ten. V gene TRBV13 combines with J gene TRBJ1-6, with D perhaps matching TRBD1 (5 bases). Trimming cost V 5 bases and J 8 bases, with 22 bases left between them. The CDR3 is made up of 17 amino acids. Germline loops: CDR1 PRHDT, CDR2 FYEKMQ (reference sequence). The CDR3 nucleotides read TGTGCCAGCAGCCCTGTCCGAGTTCCAGGGTCCGATTCACCCCTCCACTTT. It encodes CASSPVRVPGSDSPLHF.